This T cell receptor beta chain was recovered during a study of low-dose radiotherapy and immunotherapy resistance in tumors. Primers used for first-strand cDNA, a TRAV- and TRBV-specific set, covered both alpha and beta chains. Using a constant-region primer together with a V-primer adapter, TCRs were subjected to around 22 PCR cycles of amplification. A single record per CDR3 protein comes from TCRdb applying MiXCR to the reads. The table lists approximately 15,000 distinct CDR3 sequences, 60% of them singletons. The receptor's source is a human donor with advanced metastatic prostate, ovarian, gallbladder or colorectal cancer (not recorded which). This table probably holds off-target reads from a library built for another chain.

The DNA for the CDR3 is TGTGCCAGCTCACAGGGGGATGTGAGGGAGCAGTACTTC. This translates into CASSQGDVREQYF. This rearrangement joins TRBV28 to TRBJ2-7; 8 nucleotides agree with TRBD1. CDR1 and CDR2 (germline): MDHEN, SYDVKM. The junction had 10 bases not matched to a gene; V was cut back by 8 bases and J by 7 bases. The CDR3 sequence is 13 residues long.